This T cell receptor beta chain came from a study of T-cell memory formation after mild COVID-19. Overall study context: Most TCR clusters belonged to a single donor.

CDR3 length equals 14 residues. V lost 5 bases and J 4 bases, leaving 14 bases between the germline ends. Looked up from germline, CDR1 is SEHNR and CDR2 is FQNEAQ (reference sequence). Study-wide results and limits: Contracting clones localized mainly to CM and EM when CD4+ and mainly to EMRA when CD8+.

This clonotype was counted between two and nine times. Its antigen is still unknown. 5'RACE primed from the constant segment yielded TCR alpha and TCR beta cDNA libraries bearing sample barcodes and UMIs. From the 5' RACE reads, TCRdb called clonotypes with MiXCR, one entry per CDR3 protein. Here the sample spans about 360,000 distinct CDR3 sequences, approximately 15% being singletons. The chain joins TRBV7-9 to TRBJ1-1; D is uncertain. The receptor was isolated from a man younger than 35 who had mild COVID-19 (a few samples of this study predate the infection). Cell type and time point are not known. Input material: PBMCs or a T cell subset sorted from them (not recorded which). The CDR3 here is CASSPDRLRTEAFF. DNA for the CDR3: TGTGCCAGCAGCCCGGACCGACTGCGCACTGAAGCTTTCTTT. Drawing the rest from reference TRBV7-9 and TRBJ1-1, the complete variable domain is DTGVSQNPRHKITKRGQNVTFRCDPISEHNRLYWYRQTLGQGPEFLTYFQNEAQLEKSRLLSDRFSAERPKGSFSTLEIQRTEQGDSAMYLCASSPDRLRTEAFFGQGTRLTVV.